This T cell receptor beta chain was recovered during a study of OX40 agonist ivuxolimab in advanced cancers. Turning to the study itself: Those enrolled were around 87% male, with a mean age of around 55 years and ages from roughly 20 to 85.

Method: immunoSEQ multiplex PCR; TCRdb's copy keeps in-frame clones and lacks some. The table shows over 80,000 clones, with more than 75% occurring only once. Study outcomes and limitations: On average, a greater number of expanded clones characterised CD8+ T cells relative to CD4+. At 0.1 to 3.0 mg/kg and by week 6, clonal expansion occurred in CD4+ and CD8+ blood T cells.

As concerns this clone: Its matching antigen is unknown.

CDR3 length: 16 residues. V lost 3 bases and J lost 5; bases outside the gene matches: 9. Germline assignment: CDR1 LGHNA and CDR2 YSLEER. The specimen comprised CD4+ or CD8+ T cells sorted from blood, sampled in a trial of the OX40 agonist ivuxolimab. This chain uses TRBV4-3 with TRBJ2-1; TRBD2 matches 8 bases. This clonotype originated in an adult with an advanced solid tumor such as melanoma, head and neck, liver or kidney cancer. CDR3 region: CASSQHPGLENNEQFF. CDR3 nucleotide sequence: TGCGCCAGCAGCCAGCACCCGGGACTAGAGAACAATGAGCAGTTCTTC.